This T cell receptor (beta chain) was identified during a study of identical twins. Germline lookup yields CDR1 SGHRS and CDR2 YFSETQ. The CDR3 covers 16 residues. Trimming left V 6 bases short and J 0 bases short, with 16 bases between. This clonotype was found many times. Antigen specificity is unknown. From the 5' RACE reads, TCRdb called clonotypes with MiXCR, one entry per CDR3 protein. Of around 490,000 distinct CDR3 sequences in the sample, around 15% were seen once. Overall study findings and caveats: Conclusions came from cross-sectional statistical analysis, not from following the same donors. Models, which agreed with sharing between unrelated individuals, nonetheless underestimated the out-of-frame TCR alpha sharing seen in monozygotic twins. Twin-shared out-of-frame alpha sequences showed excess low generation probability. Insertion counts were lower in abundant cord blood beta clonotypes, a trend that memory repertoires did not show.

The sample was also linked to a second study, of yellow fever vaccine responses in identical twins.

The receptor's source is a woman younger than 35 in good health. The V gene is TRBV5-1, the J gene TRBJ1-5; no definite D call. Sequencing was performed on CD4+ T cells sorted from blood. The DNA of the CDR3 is TGCGCCAGCAAACACCTCGGATCATATAGCAATCAGCCCCAGCATTTT. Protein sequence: CASKHLGSYSNQPQHF. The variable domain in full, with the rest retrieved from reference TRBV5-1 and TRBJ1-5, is KAGVTQTPRYLIKTRGQQVTLSCSPISGHRSVSWYQQTPGQGLQFLFEYFSETQRNKGNFPGRFSGRQFSNSRSEMNVSTLELGDSALYLCASKHLGSYSNQPQHFGDGTRLSIL.